This TCR beta chain was sequenced during a study of shared clonotypes between healthy human individuals. The germline CDR1 and CDR2 sequences are SGHDN and FVKESK. This CDR3 is 13 amino acids long. V lost 2 bases and J 10 bases, leaving 11 bases between the germline ends. Donors were healthy HIV-negative adults without recently reported acute infections or vaccinations. Only Caucasian adults living in Nashville, Tennessee served as donors. The authors ran the assay at deep level. The sequenced material, unsorted PBMC DNA, was run on ten immunoSEQ deep assay plates. The method was immunoSEQ multiplex PCR; TCRdb's version includes in-frame clones alone and lacks a portion of them. The sample consists of about 600,000 clones, around 78% of them appearing once.

This receptor was taken from a woman between 40 and 55 years old in good health. Some clones in this sample may be carry-over from other donors' samples. The chain recombines TRBV14 with TRBJ1-4; no clear D gene. The sequencing sample was made of PBMCs. The CDR3 loop reads CASSQRGGLKLFF. DNA for the CDR3: TGTGCCAGCAGCCAACGGGGAGGGCTAAAACTGTTTTTT.